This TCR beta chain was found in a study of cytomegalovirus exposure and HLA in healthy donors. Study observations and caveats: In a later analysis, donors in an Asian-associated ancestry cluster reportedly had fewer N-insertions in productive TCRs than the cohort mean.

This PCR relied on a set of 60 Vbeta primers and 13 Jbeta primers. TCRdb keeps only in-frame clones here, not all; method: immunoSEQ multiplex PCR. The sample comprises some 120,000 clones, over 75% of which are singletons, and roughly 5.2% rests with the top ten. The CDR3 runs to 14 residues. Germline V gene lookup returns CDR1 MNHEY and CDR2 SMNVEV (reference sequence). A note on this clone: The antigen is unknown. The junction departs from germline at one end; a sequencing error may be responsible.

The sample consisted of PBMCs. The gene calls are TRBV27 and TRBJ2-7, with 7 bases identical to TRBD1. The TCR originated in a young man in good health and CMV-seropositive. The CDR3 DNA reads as TGTGCCAGCGGTTTGACAGGGAGCTCCTACGAGCAGTACTTC. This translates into CASGLTGSSYEQYF.